The 31 T cell receptor beta chains below all came from one sample that was sequenced in a study of blood T cell repertoires in COVID-19. Measured with immunoSEQ multiplex PCR; TCRdb has only the in-frame clones, and not every one. The sample has a few hundred thousand clones; less than 90% are singletons. Sequencing was carried out using peripheral blood. The receptors were gathered from a man aged 40-49 years with active or convalescent COVID-19.

The chain links TRBV27 to TRBJ2-6, with TRBD1 as a possible D gene (6 bases). V was shortened by 6 bases and J by 2 bases, with 14 bases between the two germline ends. Germline CDR1 reads MNHEY; CDR2 reads SMNVEV (reference sequence). The CDR3 has 16 amino acids. The CDR3 DNA reads TGTGCCAGCAGGGGGACCACAGGGACTGGGGCCAACGTCCTGACTTTC. Its protein is CASRGTTGTGANVLTF.

The rearrangement joins TRBV6-1 to TRBJ1-2, with D maybe TRBD1 (6 bases). The CDR3 covers 12 residues. V lost 1 base, J lost 8 bases, and 8 bases lay in between. Germline lookup yields CDR1 MNHNS and CDR2 SASEGT. The DNA for the CDR3 is TGTGCCAGCAGTGAAGTGGGGGCGGGCTACACCTTC. It encodes CASSEVGAGYTF.

V gene TRBV28 combines with J gene TRBJ1-1; no clear D. V was clipped by 5 bases and J by 6 bases, with 16 bases between them. The CDR3 contains 14 residues. Per the germline V gene, CDR1 is MDHEN and CDR2 is SYDVKM. The CDR3: CASSGRGLSPEAFF. The CDR3 DNA follows: TGTGCCAGCAGTGGCAGAGGACTTTCCCCTGAAGCTTTCTTT.

This clone was detected only once. The chain uses TRBV28 and TRBJ2-5; 8 bases are a match to TRBD1. The germline gives CDR1 MDHEN, CDR2 SYDVKM. J was trimmed by 4 bases and V by 6 bases; bases with no gene match: 1. This CDR3 spans 12 amino acids. The CDR3 region has the DNA TGTGCCAGCAGCAGGGGGCGAGAGACCCAGTACTTC. Protein product: CASSRGRETQYF.

The chain couples TRBV19 to TRBJ1-5; D is ambiguous. The CDR3 has 13 amino acids. The V end lost 3 bases, the J end lost 7 bases, and 10 bases lay between the germline ends. Germline V gene lookup returns CDR1 LNHDA and CDR2 SQIVND (reference sequence). Here the CDR3 DNA reads TGTGCCAGTAGTATCGCCACTATACAGCCCCAGCATTTT. Translation: CASSIATIQPQHF. The whole variable domain, filled in from reference TRBV19 and TRBJ1-5, reads DGGITQSPKYLFRKEGQNVTLSCEQNLNHDAMYWYRQDPGQGLRLIYYSQIVNDFQKGDIAEGYSVSREKKESFPLTVTSAQKNPTAFYLCASSIATIQPQHFGDGTRLSIL.

The V call is TRBV5-4, the J call TRBJ1-1; TRBD1 matches at 7 bases. The CDR3 covers 13 residues. Trimming took 10 bases from V and 0 from J; bases not matched to a gene: 6. Germline V gene lookup returns CDR1 SGHNT and CDR2 YYREEE (reference sequence). The CDR3 region has the DNA TGTGCCGAGGGCAGGGGGATGAACACTGAAGCTTTCTTT. Translating it yields CAEGRGMNTEAFF.

In its sample, this clone was seen once. The gene calls are TRBV5-4 and TRBJ2-7; D is uncertain. Germline V gene sequence: CDR1 SGHNT, CDR2 YYREEE (reference sequence). Trimming shortened V by 2 bases and J by 3 bases, and 6 bases separated the two germline ends. The CDR3 spans 12 residues. This CDR3 is CASSFHSYEQYF. CDR3 nucleotide sequence: TGTGCCAGCAGCTTTCACAGCTACGAGCAGTACTTC.

J is TRBJ1-5 and V is TRBV18; D is ambiguous. Germline CDR1 reads KGHSH; CDR2 reads LQKENI. The CDR3 spans 16 residues. V lost 3 bases to trimming and J lost 2 bases, with 14 bases between them. As DNA, the CDR3 is TGTGCCAGCTCACCTTACCGGGAGACACGCAATCAGCCCCAGCATTTT. Translation: CASSPYRETRNQPQHF.

The V and J genes are TRBV3-1 (or the pseudogene TRBV3-2) and TRBJ2-1, with D perhaps TRBD2 (5 bases). In germline, CDR1 is LGHDT, CDR2 YNNKEL (reference sequence). Trimming removed 2 bases at V and 2 bases at J, with 7 bases between. CDR3 size: 14 residues. CDR3: CASSQRGTYNEQFF. The CDR3 bases are TGTGCCAGCAGCCAACGAGGGACCTACAATGAGCAGTTCTTC.

J is TRBJ1-5 and V is TRBV27; D is uncertain. The V gene's germline CDR1 is MNHEY and CDR2 SMNVEV (reference sequence). This CDR3 has 12 amino acids. Trimming shortened V by 6 bases and J by 5 bases, and 8 bases separated the two germline ends. CDR3 sequence reads: CASSSFDQPQHF. CDR3 nucleotides: TGTGCCAGCAGCTCTTTCGATCAGCCCCAGCATTTT.

The rearrangement links TRBV6-5 to TRBJ1-2; D is possibly TRBD1 (6 bases). The CDR3 is made up of 15 amino acids. Trimming left V 6 bases short and J 3 bases short, with 17 bases between. Per germline, CDR1 MNHEY and CDR2 SVGAGI. The CDR3 loop is CASRRTVNIYYGYTF. CDR3 coding DNA: TGTGCCAGCAGACGGACAGTTAATATTTACTATGGCTACACCTTC.

The chain employs TRBV10-3 and TRBJ1-5; 12 nucleotides match TRBD1. CDR1 and CDR2 from the germline V gene are ENHRY and SYGVKD. The CDR3 covers 14 residues. The ends lost 7 bases at V and 6 bases at J; junction bases unmatched: 4. CDR3 protein: CAIKGQGAGQPQHF. The CDR3 DNA sequence: TGTGCCATCAAGGGACAGGGGGCAGGTCAGCCCCAGCATTTT.

This chain connects TRBV29-1 to TRBJ2-5; 8 nucleotides match TRBD1. Trimming cost V 3 bases and J 4 bases; bases outside gene matches: 4. CDR1 and CDR2 from the germline V gene are SQVTM and ANQGSEA. The CDR3 is 13 residues long. The CDR3 here is CSVEYTGGETQYF. In DNA, the CDR3 is TGCAGCGTTGAGTACACAGGGGGAGAGACCCAGTACTTC.

J is TRBJ1-1 and V is TRBV28; D is possibly TRBD1 (5 bases). Germline V CDR1 and CDR2: MDHEN, SYDVKM. The ends were cut back, 6 bases at V and 4 bases at J, with 12 bases in the middle. The CDR3 is 13 residues long. The chain's CDR3 is CASRVGRGTEAFF. The CDR3 region has the DNA TGTGCCAGCAGGGTAGGGAGGGGCACTGAAGCTTTCTTT.

DNA for the CDR3: TGTGCCAGCAGTGAAACGGGATTTAACTATGGCTACACCTTC. It specifies CASSETGFNYGYTF. J is TRBJ1-2 and V is TRBV6-1; no clear D. Germline-derived CDR1 and CDR2 are MNHNS and SASEGT. V lost 2 bases, J lost 1 base, and 8 bases lay in between. This CDR3 is 14 amino acids long.

This chain links TRBV27 with TRBJ2-5; D is possibly TRBD2 (7 bases). This CDR3 contains 17 residues. Trimming left V 5 bases short and J 4 bases short, with 23 bases between. Germline CDR1 reads MNHEY; CDR2 reads SMNVEV (reference sequence). The CDR3 sequence is CASSRLDVGGLRETQYF. The CDR3 nucleotides read TGTGCCAGCAGTCGATTGGATGTCGGGGGGCTTAGAGAGACCCAGTACTTC.

J is TRBJ2-7 and V is TRBV4-1; D is undetermined. CDR1 and CDR2 from the germline V gene are MGHRA and YSYEKL. V was pared by 0 bases and J by 3 bases, with 9 bases between. The CDR3 has 14 residues. The CDR3 DNA follows: TGCGCCAGCAGCCAAGAAACAGATTTCTACGAGCAGTACTTC. Its protein product is CASSQETDFYEQYF.

The genes are TRBV28 and TRBJ1-2; 9 bases map to TRBD1. Trimming took 6 bases from V and 6 from J; bases not matched to a gene: 11. Germline lookup yields CDR1 MDHEN and CDR2 SYDVKM. The CDR3 loop spans 15 amino acids. The DNA of the CDR3 is TGTGCCAGCAGATACGGGGACAGGGCTTCTGATGGCTACACCTTC. The encoded protein is CASRYGDRASDGYTF.

The rearrangement links TRBV5-5 to TRBJ1-1, with 8 nucleotides matching TRBD1. In germline, CDR1 is SGHKS, CDR2 YYEKEE (reference sequence). The CDR3 extends over 16 amino acids. V shed 2 bases, J shed 11 bases, and the junction held 17 bases outside the gene matches. The CDR3 nucleotides read TGTGCCAGCAGCTTTGTCCCCGGGACAGGTTCGCTAGTGGCTTTCTTT. It yields the protein CASSFVPGTGSLVAFF.

V gene TRBV9 combines with J gene TRBJ2-7; D uncertain. CDR3 size: 14 residues. CDR1 SGDLS and CDR2 YYNGEE come from the germline V gene. V lost 0 bases and J 3 bases, leaving 10 bases between the germline ends. CDR3 amino acids: CASSVDPQDYEQYF. The CDR3 nucleotides read TGTGCCAGCAGCGTAGACCCCCAGGACTACGAGCAGTACTTC.

This clone is a singleton in its sample. This chain joins TRBV29-1 and TRBJ1-4, with 7 nucleotides matching TRBD1. Germline trimming cut 2 bases from V and 6 bases from J; bases unmatched to any gene: 3. Germline V gene data show CDR1 as SQVTM and CDR2 as ANQGSEA. This CDR3 comprises 13 residues. CDR3 in DNA: TGCAGCGTTGAAAAGGGGGCCGATGAAAAACTGTTTTTT. The encoded protein is CSVEKGADEKLFF.

This rearrangement joins TRBV27 to TRBJ2-5, with D possibly being TRBD1 (6 bases). Germline V CDR1 and CDR2: MNHEY, SMNVEV (reference sequence). With 1 base removed from V and 4 bases from J, the gap between germline ends came to 10 bases. The CDR3 length is 14 residues. The CDR3 is CASSLLGASETQYF. The CDR3 DNA sequence: TGTGCCAGCAGTTTATTGGGGGCTTCAGAGACCCAGTACTTC.

The gene calls are TRBV19 and TRBJ1-4, with a possible D match to TRBD1 (5 bases). Per the germline V gene, CDR1 is LNHDA and CDR2 is SQIVND (reference sequence). There are 14 residues in the CDR3. Between the trimmed V and J ends, which lost 2 bases and 8 bases, there was a span of 12 bases. The CDR3 protein is CASSIQGRREKLFF. CDR3 in DNA: TGTGCCAGTAGTATACAGGGAAGAAGGGAAAAACTGTTTTTT.

The genes are TRBV29-1 and TRBJ1-1, with no clear D. V shed 4 bases and J shed 0 bases, with 12 bases lying between them. The CDR3 consists of 14 residues. CDR1 is SQVTM and CDR2 is ANQGSEA in the germline V gene. CDR3 in amino acids: CSVGAESMNTEAFF. Here the CDR3 DNA reads TGCAGCGTTGGAGCGGAATCAATGAACACTGAAGCTTTCTTT.

This sequence joins TRBV7-9 and TRBJ1-3, with D unresolved. The CDR3 is 17 amino acids. Trimming pared 1 base from V and 4 bases from J, leaving 17 bases between. CDR1 and CDR2 from the germline V gene are SEHNR and FQNEAQ (reference sequence). Here the CDR3 DNA reads TGTGCCAGCAGCTTAGGGGATTTCCGGGGATCAGGAAACACCATATATTTT. Protein product: CASSLGDFRGSGNTIYF.

The rearrangement joins TRBV12-3 or TRBV12-4 to TRBJ1-2; D uncertain. Trimming removed 3 bases at V and 8 bases at J, with 13 bases between. The CDR3 is made up of 13 amino acids. In DNA form, the CDR3 reads TGTGCCAGCAGTTTCGGCAGGTCGAGCGGCTACACCTTC. Residues: CASSFGRSSGYTF.

The rearrangement uses TRBV29-1 and TRBJ1-5, with D perhaps TRBD1 (6 bases). This CDR3 has 16 residues. Germline-derived CDR1 and CDR2 are SQVTM and ANQGSEA. V was trimmed by 4 bases and J by 2 bases, leaving 18 bases between them. The CDR3 sequence: CSVGDTGGGGNQPQHF. The DNA of the CDR3 is TGCAGCGTTGGAGACACGGGGGGCGGGGGCAATCAGCCCCAGCATTTT.

This chain joins TRBV7-3 and TRBJ2-1, with D possibly being TRBD1 (6 bases). Germline CDR1 SGHTA, CDR2 FQGTGA. This CDR3 comprises 14 residues. The V and J ends lost 4 bases and 3 bases respectively, with 10 bases between them. In DNA form, the CDR3 reads TGTGCCAGCAGCTCGGCGGACAGCTACAATGAGCAGTTCTTC. Amino acids: CASSSADSYNEQFF.

This sequence joins TRBV5-6 and TRBJ2-1; D might be TRBD1 (5 bases). From germline, CDR1 is SGHDT and CDR2 YYEEEE. The V end lost 0 bases, the J end lost 8 bases, and 12 bases lay between the germline ends. The CDR3 length is 14 residues. Here the CDR3 reads CASSLGQGVDEQFF. The CDR3 DNA is TGTGCCAGCAGCTTGGGCCAGGGTGTAGATGAGCAGTTCTTC.

This sequence joins TRBV11-2 and TRBJ2-2, with D perhaps matching TRBD1 (6 bases). V dropped 4 bases and J dropped 5 bases, with 11 bases sitting between them. The CDR3 spans 14 residues. The germline CDR1 and CDR2 sequences are SGHAT and FQNNGV. The CDR3 loop reads CASSSQTGTGELFF. The CDR3 DNA follows: TGTGCCAGCAGCTCTCAAACAGGGACCGGGGAGCTGTTTTTT.

CDR3 nucleotides: TGTGCCAGCAGCCGGGACAGGGGACGGAAAATGAACACTGAAGCTTTCTTT. It encodes CASSRDRGRKMNTEAFF. V gene TRBV9 combines with J gene TRBJ1-1; 10 positions match TRBD1. CDR1 SGDLS and CDR2 YYNGEE come from the germline V gene. CDR3 length: 17 amino acids. Unmatched junction bases numbered 9, after V lost 4 bases and J lost 0 bases. The whole variable domain, filled in from reference TRBV9 and TRBJ1-1, reads DSGVTQTPKHLITATGQRVTLRCSPRSGDLSVYWYQQSLDQGLQFLIQYYNGEERAKGNILERFSAQQFPDLHSELNLSSLELGDSALYFCASSRDRGRKMNTEAFFGQGTRLTVV.